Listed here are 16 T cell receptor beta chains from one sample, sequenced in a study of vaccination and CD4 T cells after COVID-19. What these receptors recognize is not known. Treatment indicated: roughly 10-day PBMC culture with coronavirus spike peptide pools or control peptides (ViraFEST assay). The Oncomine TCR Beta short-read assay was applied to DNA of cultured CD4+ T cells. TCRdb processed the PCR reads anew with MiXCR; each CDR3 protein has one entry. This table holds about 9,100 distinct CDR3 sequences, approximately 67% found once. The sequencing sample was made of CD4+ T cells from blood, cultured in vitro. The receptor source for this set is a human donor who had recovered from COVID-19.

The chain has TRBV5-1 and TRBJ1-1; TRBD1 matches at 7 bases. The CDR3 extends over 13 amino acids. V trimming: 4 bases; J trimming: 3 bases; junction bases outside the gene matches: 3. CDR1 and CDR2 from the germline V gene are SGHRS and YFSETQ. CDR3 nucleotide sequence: TGCGCCAGCAGCGTGACAGGGTACACTGAAGCTTTCTTT. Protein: CASSVTGYTEAFF. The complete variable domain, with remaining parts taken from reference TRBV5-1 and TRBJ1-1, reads KAGVTQTPRYLIKTRGQQVTLSCSPISGHRSVSWYQQTPGQGLQFLFEYFSETQRNKGNFPGRFSGRQFSNSRSEMNVSTLELGDSALYLCASSVTGYTEAFFGQGTRLTVV.

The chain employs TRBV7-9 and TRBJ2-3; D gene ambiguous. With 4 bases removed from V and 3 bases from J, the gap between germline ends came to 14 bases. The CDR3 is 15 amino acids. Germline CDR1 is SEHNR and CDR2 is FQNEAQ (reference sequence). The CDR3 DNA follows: TGTGCCAGCAGCTGGTACGCGGAAGGAACAGATACGCAGTATTTT. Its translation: CASSWYAEGTDTQYF.

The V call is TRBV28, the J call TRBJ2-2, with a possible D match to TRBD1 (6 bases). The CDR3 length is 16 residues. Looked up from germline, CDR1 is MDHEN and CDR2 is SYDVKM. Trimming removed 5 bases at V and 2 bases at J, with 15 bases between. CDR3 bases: TGTGCCAGCAGTCGCCCGGACAGTGATAACACCGGGGAGCTGTTTTTT. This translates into CASSRPDSDNTGELFF. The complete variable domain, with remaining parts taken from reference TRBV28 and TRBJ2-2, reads DVKVTQSSRYLVKRTGEKVFLECVQDMDHENMFWYRQDPGLGLRLIYFSYDVKMKEKGDIPEGYSVSREKKERFSLILESASTNQTSMYLCASSRPDSDNTGELFFGEGSRLTVL.

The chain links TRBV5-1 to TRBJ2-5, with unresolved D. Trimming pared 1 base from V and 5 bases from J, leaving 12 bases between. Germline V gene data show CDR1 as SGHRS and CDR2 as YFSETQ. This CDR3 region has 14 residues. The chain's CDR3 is CASSLPSDVETQYF. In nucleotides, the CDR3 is TGCGCCAGCAGCTTGCCCAGCGACGTGGAGACCCAGTACTTC.

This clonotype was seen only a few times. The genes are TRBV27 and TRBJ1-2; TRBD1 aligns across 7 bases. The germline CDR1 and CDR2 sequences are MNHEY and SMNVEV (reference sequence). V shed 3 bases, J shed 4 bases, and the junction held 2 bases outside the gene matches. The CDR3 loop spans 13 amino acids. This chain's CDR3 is CASSLGQSYGYTF. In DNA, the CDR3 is TGTGCCAGCAGTTTGGGACAGAGCTATGGCTACACCTTC.

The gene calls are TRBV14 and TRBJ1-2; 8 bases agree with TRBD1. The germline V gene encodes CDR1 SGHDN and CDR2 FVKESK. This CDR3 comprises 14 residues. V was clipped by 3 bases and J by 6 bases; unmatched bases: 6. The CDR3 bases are TGTGCCAGCAGCCACGACAGGGGAGTCCATGGCTACACCTTC. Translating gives CASSHDRGVHGYTF.

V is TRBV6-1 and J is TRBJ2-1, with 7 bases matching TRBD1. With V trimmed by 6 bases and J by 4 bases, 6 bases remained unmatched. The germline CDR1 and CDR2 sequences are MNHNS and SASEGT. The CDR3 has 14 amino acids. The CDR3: CASSPGTVYNEQFF. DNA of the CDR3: TGTGCCAGCAGCCCCGGGACAGTTTACAATGAGCAGTTCTTC.

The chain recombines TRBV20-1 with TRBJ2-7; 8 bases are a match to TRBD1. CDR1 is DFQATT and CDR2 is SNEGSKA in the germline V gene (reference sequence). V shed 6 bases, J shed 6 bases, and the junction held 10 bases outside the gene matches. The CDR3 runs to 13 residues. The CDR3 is CSASTRGLGEQYF. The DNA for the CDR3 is TGCAGTGCCTCTACCAGGGGGCTTGGCGAGCAGTACTTC.

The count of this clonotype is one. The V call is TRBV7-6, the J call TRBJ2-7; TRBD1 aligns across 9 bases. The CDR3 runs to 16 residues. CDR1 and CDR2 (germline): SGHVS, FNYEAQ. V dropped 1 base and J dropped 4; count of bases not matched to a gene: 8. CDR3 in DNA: TGTGCCAGCAGCTTAGGGGTTGGGACAGGGACATACGAGCAGTACTTC. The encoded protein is CASSLGVGTGTYEQYF. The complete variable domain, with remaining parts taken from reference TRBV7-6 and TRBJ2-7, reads GAGVSQSPRYKVTKRGQDVALRCDPISGHVSLYWYRQALGQGPEFLTYFNYEAQQDKSGLPNDRFSAERPEGSISTLTIQRTEQRDSAMYRCASSLGVGTGTYEQYFGPGTRLTVT.

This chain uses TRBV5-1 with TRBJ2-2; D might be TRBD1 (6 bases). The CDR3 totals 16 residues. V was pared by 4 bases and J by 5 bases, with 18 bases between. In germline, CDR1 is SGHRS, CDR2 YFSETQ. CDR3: CASSRSPGARTGELFF. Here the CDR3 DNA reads TGCGCCAGCAGCCGAAGCCCAGGGGCGCGAACCGGGGAGCTGTTTTTT.

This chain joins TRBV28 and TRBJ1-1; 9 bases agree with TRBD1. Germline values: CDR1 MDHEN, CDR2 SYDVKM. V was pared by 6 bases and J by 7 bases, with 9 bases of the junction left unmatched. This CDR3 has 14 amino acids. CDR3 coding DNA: TGTGCCAGCAGCCTCCCATTGGGACAGGGTGAAGCTTTCTTT. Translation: CASSLPLGQGEAFF. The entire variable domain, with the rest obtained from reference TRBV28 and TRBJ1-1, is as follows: DVKVTQSSRYLVKRTGEKVFLECVQDMDHENMFWYRQDPGLGLRLIYFSYDVKMKEKGDIPEGYSVSREKKERFSLILESASTNQTSMYLCASSLPLGQGEAFFGQGTRLTVV.

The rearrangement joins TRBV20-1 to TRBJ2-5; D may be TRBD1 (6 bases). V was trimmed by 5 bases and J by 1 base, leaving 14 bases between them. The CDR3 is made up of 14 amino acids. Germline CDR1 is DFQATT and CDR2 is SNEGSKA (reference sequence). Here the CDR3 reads CSAGGRGFQETQYF. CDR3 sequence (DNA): TGCAGTGCTGGAGGCAGGGGATTCCAAGAGACCCAGTACTTC.

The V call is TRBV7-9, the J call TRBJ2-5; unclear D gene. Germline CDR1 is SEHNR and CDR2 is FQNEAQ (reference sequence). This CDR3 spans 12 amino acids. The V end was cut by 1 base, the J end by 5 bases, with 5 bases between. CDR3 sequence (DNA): TGTGCCAGCAGCTTAGTGATGGAGACCCAGTACTTC. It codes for CASSLVMETQYF.

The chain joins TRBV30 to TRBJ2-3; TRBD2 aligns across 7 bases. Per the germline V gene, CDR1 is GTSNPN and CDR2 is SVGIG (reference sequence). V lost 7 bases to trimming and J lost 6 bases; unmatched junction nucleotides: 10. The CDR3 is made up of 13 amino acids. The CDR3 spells CALGGRAWDTQYF. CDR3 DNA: TGTGCCTTAGGAGGGAGGGCATGGGATACGCAGTATTTT.

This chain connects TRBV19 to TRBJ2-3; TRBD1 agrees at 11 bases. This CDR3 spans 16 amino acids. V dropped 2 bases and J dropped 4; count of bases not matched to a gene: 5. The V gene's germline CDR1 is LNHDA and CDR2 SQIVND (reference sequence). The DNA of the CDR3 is TGTGCCAGTAGTATACTGCCGGGACAGGGGGCAGATACGCAGTATTTT. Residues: CASSILPGQGADTQYF.

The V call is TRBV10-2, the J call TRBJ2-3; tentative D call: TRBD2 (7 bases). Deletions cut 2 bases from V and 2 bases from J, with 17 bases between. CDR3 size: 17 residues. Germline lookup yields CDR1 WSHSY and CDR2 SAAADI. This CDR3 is CASSEHWGGPNTDTQYF. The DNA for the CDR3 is TGCGCCAGCAGTGAGCACTGGGGGGGGCCGAACACAGATACGCAGTATTTT.